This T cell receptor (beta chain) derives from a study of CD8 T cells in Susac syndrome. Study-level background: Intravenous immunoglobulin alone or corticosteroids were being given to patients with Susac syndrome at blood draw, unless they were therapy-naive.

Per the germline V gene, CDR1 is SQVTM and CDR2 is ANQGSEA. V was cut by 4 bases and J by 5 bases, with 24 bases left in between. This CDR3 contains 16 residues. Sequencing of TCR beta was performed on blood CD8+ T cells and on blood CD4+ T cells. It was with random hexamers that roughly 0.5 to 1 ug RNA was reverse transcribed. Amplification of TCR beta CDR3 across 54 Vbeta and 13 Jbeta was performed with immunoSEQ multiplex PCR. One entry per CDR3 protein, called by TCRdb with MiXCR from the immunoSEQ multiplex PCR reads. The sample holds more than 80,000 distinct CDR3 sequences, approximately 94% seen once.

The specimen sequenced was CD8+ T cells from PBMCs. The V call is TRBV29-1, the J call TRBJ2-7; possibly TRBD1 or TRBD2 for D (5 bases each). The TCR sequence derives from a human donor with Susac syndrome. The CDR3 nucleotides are TGCAGCGTTGTAGGTGTGGGGGACGGACCCTTCGACGAGCAGTACTTC. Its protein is CSVVGVGDGPFDEQYF.